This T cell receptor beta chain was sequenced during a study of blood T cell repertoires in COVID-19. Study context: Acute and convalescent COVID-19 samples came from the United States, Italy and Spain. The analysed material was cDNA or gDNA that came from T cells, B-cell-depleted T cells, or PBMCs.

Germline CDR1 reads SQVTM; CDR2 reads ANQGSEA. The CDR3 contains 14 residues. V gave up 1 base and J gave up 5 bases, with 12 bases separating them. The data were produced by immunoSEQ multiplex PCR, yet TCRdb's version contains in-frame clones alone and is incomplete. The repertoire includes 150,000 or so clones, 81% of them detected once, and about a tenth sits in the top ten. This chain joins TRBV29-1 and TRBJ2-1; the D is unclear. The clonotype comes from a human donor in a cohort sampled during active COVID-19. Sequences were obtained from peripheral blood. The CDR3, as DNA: TGCAGCGTTGAAGCTCCCGAGGCCAACAATGAGCAGTTCTTC. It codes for CSVEAPEANNEQFF.